This TCR beta chain was documented in a study of PD-L1 blockade in urothelial cancer. This table comes from immunoSEQ multiplex PCR, and its TCRdb copy is limited to in-frame clones, with some not included. The sample records tens of thousands of clones, roughly 90% being singletons. Germline V CDR1 and CDR2: MNHNS, SASEGT. This CDR3 has 14 amino acids. The V and J ends lost 7 bases and 5 bases, in that order; junction bases with no gene match: 9. Specified time point: peripheral blood 6 weeks after treatment start. The TCR sequence derives from an elderly woman with urothelial cancer. The V gene is TRBV6-1, the J gene TRBJ2-5, with 8 bases fitting TRBD1. The source material was PBMCs, sampled around atezolizumab (anti-PD-L1) treatment. CDR3: CASTLGQGRETQYF. The CDR3 bases are TGTGCCAGCACCCTTGGACAGGGAAGGGAGACCCAGTACTTC.